This T cell receptor (beta chain) was obtained from a study of response to subunit inactivated influenza vaccine. CDR3 length equals 15 residues. V was cut by 2 bases and J by 3 bases, with 13 bases left in between. Per germline, CDR1 ENHRY and CDR2 SYGVKD. Many counts were recorded for this clonotype. Its antigen is not identified. TCRdb independently ran MiXCR on the RT-PCR reads; one entry per CDR3 protein. The data contain more than 400,000 distinct CDR3 sequences, around 7.9% of them seen just once; the ten biggest clones take up under 15%. Findings and caveats of the study: The authors offered the suggestion that each seasonal influenza vaccination recruits few new T cells.

The starting material was PBMCs from blood, obtained less than 30 months after vaccination. J is TRBJ1-1 and V is TRBV10-3; perhaps TRBD1 as D (5 bases). The TCR sequence derives from a man between 50 and 70 years old who received an inactivated influenza vaccine. The CDR3 loop is CAISEGRGFDTEAFF. CDR3 coding DNA: TGTGCCATCAGTGAGGGCCGGGGGTTTGACACTGAAGCTTTCTTT.